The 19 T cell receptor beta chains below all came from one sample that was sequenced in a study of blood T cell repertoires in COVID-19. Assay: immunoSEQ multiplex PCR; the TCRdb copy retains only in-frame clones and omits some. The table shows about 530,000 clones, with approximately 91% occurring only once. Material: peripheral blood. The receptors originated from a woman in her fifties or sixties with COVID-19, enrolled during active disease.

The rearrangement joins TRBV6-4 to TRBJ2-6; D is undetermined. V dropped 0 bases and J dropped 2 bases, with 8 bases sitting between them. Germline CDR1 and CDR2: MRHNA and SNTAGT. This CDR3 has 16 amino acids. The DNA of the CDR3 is TGTGCCAGCAGTGACTCGGCAGTCCCTGGGGCCAACGTCCTGACTTTC. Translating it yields CASSDSAVPGANVLTF.

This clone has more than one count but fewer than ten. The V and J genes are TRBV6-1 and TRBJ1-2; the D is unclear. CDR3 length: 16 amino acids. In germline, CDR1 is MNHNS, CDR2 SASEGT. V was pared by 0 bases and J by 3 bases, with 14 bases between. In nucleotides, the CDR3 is TGTGCCAGCAGTGAAGCAGGACGGGGATCCCACTATGGCTACACCTTC. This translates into CASSEAGRGSHYGYTF.

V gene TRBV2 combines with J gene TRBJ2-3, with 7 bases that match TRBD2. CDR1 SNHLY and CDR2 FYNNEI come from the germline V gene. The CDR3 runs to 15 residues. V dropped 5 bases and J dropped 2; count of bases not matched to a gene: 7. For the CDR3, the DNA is TGTGCCAGCAGTTACCGACTAGCCAACACAGATACGCAGTATTTT. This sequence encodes CASSYRLANTDTQYF.

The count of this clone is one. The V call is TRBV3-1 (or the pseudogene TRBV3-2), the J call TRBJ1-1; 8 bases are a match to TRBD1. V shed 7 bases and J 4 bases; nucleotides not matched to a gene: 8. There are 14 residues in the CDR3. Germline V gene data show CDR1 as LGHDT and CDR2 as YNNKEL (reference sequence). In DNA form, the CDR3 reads TGTGCCAGCACACCCGGACAGGGAGGCACTGAAGCTTTCTTT. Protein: CASTPGQGGTEAFF.

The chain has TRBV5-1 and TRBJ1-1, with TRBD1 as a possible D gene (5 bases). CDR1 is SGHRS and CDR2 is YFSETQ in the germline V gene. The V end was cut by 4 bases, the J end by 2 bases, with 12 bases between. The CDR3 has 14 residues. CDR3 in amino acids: CASSETTGNTEAFF. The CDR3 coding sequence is TGCGCCAGCAGCGAGACCACAGGTAACACTGAAGCTTTCTTT.

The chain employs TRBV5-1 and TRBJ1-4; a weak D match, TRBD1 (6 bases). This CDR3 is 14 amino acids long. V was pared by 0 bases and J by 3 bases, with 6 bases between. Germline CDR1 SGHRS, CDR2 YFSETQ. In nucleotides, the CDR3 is TGCGCCAGCAGCTTGGAGGGGGCTAATGAAAAACTGTTTTTT. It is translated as CASSLEGANEKLFF.

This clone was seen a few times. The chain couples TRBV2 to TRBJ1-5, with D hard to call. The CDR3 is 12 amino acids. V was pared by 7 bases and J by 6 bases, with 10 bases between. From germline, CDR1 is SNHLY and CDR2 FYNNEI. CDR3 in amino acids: CASNRVGQPQHF. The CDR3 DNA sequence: TGTGCCAGCAATCGGGTAGGTCAGCCCCAGCATTTT. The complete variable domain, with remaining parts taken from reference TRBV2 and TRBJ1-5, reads EPEVTQTPSHQVTQMGQEVILRCVPISNHLYFYWYRQILGQKVEFLVSFYNNEISEKSEIFDDQFSVERPDGSNFTLKIRSTKLEDSAMYFCASNRVGQPQHFGDGTRLSIL.

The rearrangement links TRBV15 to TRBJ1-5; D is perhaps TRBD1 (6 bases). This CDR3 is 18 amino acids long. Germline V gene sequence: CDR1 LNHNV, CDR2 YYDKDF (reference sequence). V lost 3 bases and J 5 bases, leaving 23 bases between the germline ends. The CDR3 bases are TGTGCCACCAGCAGGTGGGGGCTCAACGGGACAAGTCATCAGCCCCAGCATTTT. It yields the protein CATSRWGLNGTSHQPQHF. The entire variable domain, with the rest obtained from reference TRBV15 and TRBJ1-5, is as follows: DAMVIQNPRYQVTQFGKPVTLSCSQTLNHNVMYWYQQKSSQAPKLLFHYYDKDFNNEADTPDNFQSRRPNTSFCFLDIRSPGLGDTAMYLCATSRWGLNGTSHQPQHFGDGTRLSIL.

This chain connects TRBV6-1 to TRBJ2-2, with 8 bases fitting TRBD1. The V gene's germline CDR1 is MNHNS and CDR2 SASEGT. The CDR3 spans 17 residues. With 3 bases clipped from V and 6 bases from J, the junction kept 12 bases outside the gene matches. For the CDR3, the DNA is TGTGCCAGCAGTGAGTTTCCGATGACAGGGGAACCCGGGGAGCTGTTTTTT. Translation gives CASSEFPMTGEPGELFF.

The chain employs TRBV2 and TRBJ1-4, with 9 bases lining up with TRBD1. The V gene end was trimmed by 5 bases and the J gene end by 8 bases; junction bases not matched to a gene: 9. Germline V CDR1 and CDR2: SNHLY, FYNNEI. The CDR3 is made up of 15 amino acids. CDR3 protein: CASSNTGTGREKLFF. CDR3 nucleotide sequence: TGTGCCAGCAGTAATACCGGGACAGGGCGCGAAAAACTGTTTTTT.

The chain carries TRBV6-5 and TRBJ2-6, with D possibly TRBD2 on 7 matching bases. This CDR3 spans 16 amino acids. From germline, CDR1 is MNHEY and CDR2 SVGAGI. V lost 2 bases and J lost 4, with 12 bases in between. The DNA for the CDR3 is TGTGCCAGCAGTTACAGCCGGGGGGCCGGGGCCAACGTCCTGACTTTC. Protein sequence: CASSYSRGAGANVLTF.

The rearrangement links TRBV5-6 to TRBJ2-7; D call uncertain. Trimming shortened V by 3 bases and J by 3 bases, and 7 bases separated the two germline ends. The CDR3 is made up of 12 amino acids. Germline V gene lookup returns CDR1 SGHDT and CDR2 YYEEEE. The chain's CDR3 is CASSSHFYEQYF. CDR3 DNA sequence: TGTGCCAGCAGCTCACATTTCTACGAGCAGTACTTC. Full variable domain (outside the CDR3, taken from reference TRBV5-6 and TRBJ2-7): DAGVTQSPTHLIKTRGQQVTLRCSPKSGHDTVSWYQQALGQGPQFIFQYYEEEERQRGNFPDRFSGHQFPNYSSELNVNALLLGDSALYLCASSSHFYEQYFGPGTRLTVT.

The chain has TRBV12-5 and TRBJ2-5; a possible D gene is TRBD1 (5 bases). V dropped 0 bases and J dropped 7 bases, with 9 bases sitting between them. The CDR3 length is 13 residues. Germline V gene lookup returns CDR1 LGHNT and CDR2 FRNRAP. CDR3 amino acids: CASGLVEQGTQYF. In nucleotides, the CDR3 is TGTGCTAGTGGTTTGGTAGAGCAGGGGACCCAGTACTTC.

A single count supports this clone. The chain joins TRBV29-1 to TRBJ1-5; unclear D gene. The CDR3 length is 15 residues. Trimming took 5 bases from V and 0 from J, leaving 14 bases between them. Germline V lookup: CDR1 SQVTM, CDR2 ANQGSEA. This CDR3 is CSVSHLYGSNQPQHF. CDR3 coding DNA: TGCAGCGTTTCCCACCTCTATGGTAGCAATCAGCCCCAGCATTTT.

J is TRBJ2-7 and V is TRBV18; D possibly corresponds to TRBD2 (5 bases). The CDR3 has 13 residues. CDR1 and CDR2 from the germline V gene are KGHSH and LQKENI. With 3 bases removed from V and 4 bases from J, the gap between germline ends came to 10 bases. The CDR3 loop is CASSPDSLYEQYF. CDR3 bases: TGTGCCAGCTCACCGGACTCCCTGTACGAGCAGTACTTC.

CDR3 amino acids: CASSPTGSFGYTF. The CDR3, as DNA: TGTGCCAGCAGCCCCACCGGGAGCTTTGGCTACACCTTC. The V and J genes are TRBV5-6 and TRBJ1-2; no reliable D call. Germline V gene lookup returns CDR1 SGHDT and CDR2 YYEEEE. Trimming pared 4 bases from V and 7 bases from J, leaving 14 bases between. The CDR3 consists of 13 residues.

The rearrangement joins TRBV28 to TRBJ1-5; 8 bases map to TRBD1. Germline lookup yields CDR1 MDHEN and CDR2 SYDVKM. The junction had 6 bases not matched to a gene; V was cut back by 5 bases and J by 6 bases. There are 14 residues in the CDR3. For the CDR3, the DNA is TGTGCCAGCAGTAGGGGACAGGCGGCTCAGCCCCAGCATTTT. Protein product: CASSRGQAAQPQHF.

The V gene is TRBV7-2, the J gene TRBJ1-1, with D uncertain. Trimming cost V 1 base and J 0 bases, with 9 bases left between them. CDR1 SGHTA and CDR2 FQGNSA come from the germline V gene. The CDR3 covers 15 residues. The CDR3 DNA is TGTGCCAGCAGCTTAGGCGCCCGCATGAACACTGAAGCTTTCTTT. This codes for CASSLGARMNTEAFF.

CDR3 in amino acids: CASSLGPLAGGFREQYF. The CDR3 nucleotides are TGTGCCAGCAGCTTGGGTCCCCTGGCGGGGGGATTCCGCGAGCAGTACTTC. The chain recombines TRBV5-6 with TRBJ2-7; 8 nucleotides match TRBD2. Germline V gene sequence: CDR1 SGHDT, CDR2 YYEEEE. The CDR3 extends over 17 amino acids. V dropped 0 bases and J dropped 6; count of bases not matched to a gene: 14.